The 10 T cell receptor beta chains given below trace back to one sample, sequenced in a study of human T cells and chemical hapten exposure. The time point here: patch test 2, 6 weeks after DPC sensitization. The sample's treatment: therapeutic diphenylcyclopropenone sensitization with weekly scalp DPC. TCRdb re-analysed the RACE reads in MiXCR, keeping a single row per CDR3 protein. This table holds 95,000 or so distinct CDR3 sequences, approximately 10% found once. Specimen: whole blood, collected in connection with sensitization to the hapten diphenylcyclopropenone (DPC). Receptors originate from a woman aged 40-49 years with alopecia areata. Some clones in this sample may be carry-over from other donors' samples.

This clonotype was seen more than once but under ten times. The J gene is TRBJ1-6, the V gene TRBV20-1; D not resolved. The CDR3 totals 15 residues. The germline V gene has CDR1 DFQATT and CDR2 SNEGSKA (reference sequence). The germline V and J ends were trimmed by 6 bases and 5 bases, with 17 bases remaining between them. The CDR3 region has the DNA TGCAGTGCCCAGCGGGCTGATGTTAATAATTCACCCCTCCACTTT. Translating it yields CSAQRADVNNSPLHF.

This clonotype occurred many times. The chain has TRBV5-1 and TRBJ2-5; tentative D call: TRBD2 (5 bases). Trimming cost V 0 bases and J 2 bases, with 11 bases left between them. This CDR3 has 15 amino acids. Germline CDR1 reads SGHRS; CDR2 reads YFSETQ. Written as DNA, the CDR3 is TGCGCCAGCAGCTTGGTGTCTAGCCCACAAGAGACCCAGTACTTC. It encodes CASSLVSSPQETQYF.

The chain joins TRBV6-2 or TRBV6-3 to TRBJ1-1; D gene uncertain. The length of the CDR3 is 14 residues. Germline V CDR1 and CDR2: MNHEY, SVGEGT. V was pared by 6 bases and J by 7 bases, with 18 bases between. The CDR3 spells CASSPNRQVGEAFF. DNA for the CDR3: TGTGCCAGCAGCCCCAACCGCCAGGTGGGTGAAGCTTTCTTT.

This clonotype was seen a handful of times. This rearrangement joins TRBV20-1 to TRBJ2-3, with 15 nucleotides matching TRBD2. The CDR3 extends over 16 amino acids. V dropped 5 bases and J dropped 5; count of bases not matched to a gene: 8. Germline CDR1 is DFQATT and CDR2 is SNEGSKA (reference sequence). CDR3: CSAGGLAGGPGDTQYF. In nucleotides, the CDR3 is TGCAGTGCTGGGGGACTAGCGGGAGGTCCGGGAGATACGCAGTATTTT.

This clonotype was seen many times. The V gene is TRBV15, the J gene TRBJ1-4; D not resolved. Trimming left V 3 bases short and J 1 base short, with 6 bases between. Germline CDR1 is LNHNV and CDR2 is YYDKDF (reference sequence). The CDR3 loop spans 14 amino acids. CDR3 protein: CATSSSGTNEKLFF. CDR3 DNA: TGTGCCACCAGCAGCTCAGGAACTAATGAAAAACTGTTTTTT.

Regarding this clonotype: This could be a read error, since a much larger clone is one nucleotide away. V gene TRBV12-3 or TRBV12-4 combines with J gene TRBJ1-5; D is ambiguous. There are 12 residues in the CDR3. CDR3 DNA: TGTGCCAACAGTCCCCTTTTCGGGCCCCAGCATTTT. Amino acids: CANSPLFGPQHF.

The V and J genes are TRBV11-2 and TRBJ2-1; D gene ambiguous. The CDR3 consists of 14 residues. Germline loops: CDR1 SGHAT, CDR2 FQNNGV. V was pared by 7 bases and J by 3 bases, with 13 bases between. The CDR3 region is CASNQRRNYNEQFF. CDR3 sequence (DNA): TGTGCCAGCAACCAGAGGCGGAACTACAATGAGCAGTTCTTC.

This clonotype was seen many times. This chain uses TRBV6-5 with TRBJ2-7, with TRBD1 identical over 12 bases. The CDR3 contains 16 residues. V lost 2 bases and J lost 0; bases outside the gene matches: 2. Germline CDR1 is MNHEY and CDR2 is SVGAGI. In nucleotides, the CDR3 is TGTGCCAGCAGTTACGGGACAGGGGGCCTCTCCTACGAGCAGTACTTC. This codes for CASSYGTGGLSYEQYF.

The gene calls are TRBV28 and TRBJ1-6; D may be TRBD1 (6 bases). V lost 8 bases and J 9 bases, leaving 17 bases between the germline ends. The V gene's germline CDR1 is MDHEN and CDR2 SYDVKM. This CDR3 region has 14 residues. The CDR3 reads CASSWGGLGSPLHF. CDR3 coding DNA: TGTGCCAGCTCCTGGGGGGGGCTTGGTTCACCCCTCCACTTT.

This clonotype was recorded at least ten times. This chain joins TRBV6-5 and TRBJ2-7, with D unresolved. CDR3 size: 14 residues. Germline-derived CDR1 and CDR2 are MNHEY and SVGAGI. V lost 2 bases, J lost 0 bases, and 8 bases lay in between. CDR3 bases: TGTGCCAGCAGTTACACCCAGAGCTCCTACGAGCAGTACTTC. It is translated as CASSYTQSSYEQYF.